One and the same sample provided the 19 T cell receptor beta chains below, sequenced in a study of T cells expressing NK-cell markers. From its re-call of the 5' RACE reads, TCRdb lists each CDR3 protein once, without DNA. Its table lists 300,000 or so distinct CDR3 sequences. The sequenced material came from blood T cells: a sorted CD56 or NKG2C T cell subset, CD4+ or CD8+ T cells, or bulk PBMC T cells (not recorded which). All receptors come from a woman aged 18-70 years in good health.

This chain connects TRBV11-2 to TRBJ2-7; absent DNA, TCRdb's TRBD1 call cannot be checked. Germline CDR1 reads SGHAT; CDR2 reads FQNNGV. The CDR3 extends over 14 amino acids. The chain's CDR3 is CASSPGRLSYEQYF.

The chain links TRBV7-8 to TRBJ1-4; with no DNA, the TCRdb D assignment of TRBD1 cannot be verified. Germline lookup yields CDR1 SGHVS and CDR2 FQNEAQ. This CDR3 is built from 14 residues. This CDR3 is CASSLASGAGKLFF.

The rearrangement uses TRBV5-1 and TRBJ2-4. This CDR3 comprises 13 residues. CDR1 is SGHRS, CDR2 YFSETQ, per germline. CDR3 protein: CASSSDRQNIQYF.

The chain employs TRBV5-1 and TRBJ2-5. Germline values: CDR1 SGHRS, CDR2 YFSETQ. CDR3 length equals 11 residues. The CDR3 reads CASSFQETQYF.

CDR3: CASSFSSGIYEQYF. The rearrangement uses TRBV5-1 and TRBJ2-7; absent DNA, TCRdb's TRBD2 call cannot be checked. Germline V gene sequence: CDR1 SGHRS, CDR2 YFSETQ. This CDR3 is 14 amino acids long.

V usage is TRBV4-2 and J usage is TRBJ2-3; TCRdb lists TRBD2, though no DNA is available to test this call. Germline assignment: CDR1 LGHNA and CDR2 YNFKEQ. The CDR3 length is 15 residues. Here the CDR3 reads CASSQEAGSTDTQYF.

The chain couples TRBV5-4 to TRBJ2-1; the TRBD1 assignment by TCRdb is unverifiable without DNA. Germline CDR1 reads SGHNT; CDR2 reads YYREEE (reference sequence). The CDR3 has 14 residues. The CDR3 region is CASSLAQVHNEQFF. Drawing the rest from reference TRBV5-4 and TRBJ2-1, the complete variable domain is ETGVTQSPTHLIKTRGQQVTLRCSSQSGHNTVSWYQQALGQGPQFIFQYYREEENGRGNFPPRFSGLQFPNYSSELNVNALELDDSALYLCASSLAQVHNEQFFGPGTRLTVL.

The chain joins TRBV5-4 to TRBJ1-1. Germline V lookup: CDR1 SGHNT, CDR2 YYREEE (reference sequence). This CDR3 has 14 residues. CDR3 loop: CASSPAGRNTEAFF.

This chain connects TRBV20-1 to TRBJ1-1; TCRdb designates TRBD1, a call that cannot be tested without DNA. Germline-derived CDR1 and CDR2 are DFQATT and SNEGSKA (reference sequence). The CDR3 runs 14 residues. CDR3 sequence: CSARIQGARTEAFF.

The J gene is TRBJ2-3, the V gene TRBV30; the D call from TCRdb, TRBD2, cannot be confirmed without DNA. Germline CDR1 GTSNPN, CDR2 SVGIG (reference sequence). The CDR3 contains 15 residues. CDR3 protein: CAWSRGLASPDTQYF. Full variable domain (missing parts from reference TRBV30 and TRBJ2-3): SQTIHQWPATLVQPVGSPLSLECTVEGTSNPNLYWYRQAAGRGLQLLFYSVGIGQISSEVPQNLSASRPQDRQFILSSKKLLLSDSGFYLCAWSRGLASPDTQYFGPGTRLTVL.

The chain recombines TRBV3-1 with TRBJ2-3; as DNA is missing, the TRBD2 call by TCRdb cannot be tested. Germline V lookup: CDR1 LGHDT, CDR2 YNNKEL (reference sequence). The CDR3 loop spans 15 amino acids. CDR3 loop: CASSSPAGGTDTQYF.

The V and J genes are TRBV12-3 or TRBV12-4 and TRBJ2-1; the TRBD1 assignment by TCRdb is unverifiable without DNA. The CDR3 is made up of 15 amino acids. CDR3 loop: CASRKPGQGPSEQFF.

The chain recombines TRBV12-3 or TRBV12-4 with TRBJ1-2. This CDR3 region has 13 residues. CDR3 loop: CASSLSTYYGYTF.

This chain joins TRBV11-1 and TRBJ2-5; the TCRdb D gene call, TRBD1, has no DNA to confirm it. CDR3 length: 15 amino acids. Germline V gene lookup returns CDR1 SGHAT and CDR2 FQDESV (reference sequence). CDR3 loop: CASSRGTGGLETQYF. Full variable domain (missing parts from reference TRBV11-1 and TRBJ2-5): EAEVAQSPRYKITEKSQAVAFWCDPISGHATLYWYRQILGQGPELLVQFQDESVVDDSQLPKDRFSAERLKGVDSTLKIQPAELGDSAMYLCASSRGTGGLETQYFGPGTRLLVL.

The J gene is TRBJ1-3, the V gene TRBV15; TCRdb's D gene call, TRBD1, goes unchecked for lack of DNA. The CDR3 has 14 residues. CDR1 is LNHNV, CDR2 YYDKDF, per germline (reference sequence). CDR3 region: CATSRAGAGNTIYF. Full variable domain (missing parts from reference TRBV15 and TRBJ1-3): DAMVIQNPRYQVTQFGKPVTLSCSQTLNHNVMYWYQQKSSQAPKLLFHYYDKDFNNEADTPDNFQSRRPNTSFCFLDIRSPGLGDTAMYLCATSRAGAGNTIYFGEGSWLTVV.

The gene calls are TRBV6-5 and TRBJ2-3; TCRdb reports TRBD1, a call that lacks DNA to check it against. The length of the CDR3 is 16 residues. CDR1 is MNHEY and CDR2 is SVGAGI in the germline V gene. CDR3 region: CASSYHSANRVDTQYF.

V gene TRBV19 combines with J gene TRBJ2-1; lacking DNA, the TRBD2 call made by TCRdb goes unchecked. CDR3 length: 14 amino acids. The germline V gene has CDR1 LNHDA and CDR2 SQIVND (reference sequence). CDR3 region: CASRGRGIYNEQFF.

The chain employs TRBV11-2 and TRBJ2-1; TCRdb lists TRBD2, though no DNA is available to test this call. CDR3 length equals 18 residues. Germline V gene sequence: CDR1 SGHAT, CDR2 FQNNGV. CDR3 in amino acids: CASSLYPAASGSYNEQFF.

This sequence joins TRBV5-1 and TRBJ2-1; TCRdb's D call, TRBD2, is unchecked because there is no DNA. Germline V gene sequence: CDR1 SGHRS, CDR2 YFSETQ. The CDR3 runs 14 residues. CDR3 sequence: CASSSSGITAEQFF.